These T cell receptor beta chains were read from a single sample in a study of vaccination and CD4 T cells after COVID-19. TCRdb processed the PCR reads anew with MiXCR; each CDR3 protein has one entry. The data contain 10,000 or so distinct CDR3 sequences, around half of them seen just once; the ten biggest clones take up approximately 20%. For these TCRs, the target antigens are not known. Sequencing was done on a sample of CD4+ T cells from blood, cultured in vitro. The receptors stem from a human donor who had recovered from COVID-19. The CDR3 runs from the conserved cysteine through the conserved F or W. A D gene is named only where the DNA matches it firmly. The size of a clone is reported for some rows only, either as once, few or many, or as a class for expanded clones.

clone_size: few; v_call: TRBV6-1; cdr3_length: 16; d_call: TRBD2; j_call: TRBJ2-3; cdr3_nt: TGTGCCAGCTCCCGAGGGGCTAGCGGTACGGGAGATACGCAGTATTTT; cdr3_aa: CASSRGASGTGDTQYF
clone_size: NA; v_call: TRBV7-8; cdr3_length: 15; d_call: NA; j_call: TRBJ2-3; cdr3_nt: TGTGCCAGCAGCTTAGACCGAGGGGGTGGAGATACGCAGTATTTT; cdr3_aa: CASSLDRGGGDTQYF
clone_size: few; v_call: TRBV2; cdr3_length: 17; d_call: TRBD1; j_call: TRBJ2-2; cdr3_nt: TGTGCCAGCAGTGAAGCGCCCCCAGGGGGCGACACCGGGGAGCTGTTTTTT; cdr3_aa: CASSEAPPGGDTGELFF
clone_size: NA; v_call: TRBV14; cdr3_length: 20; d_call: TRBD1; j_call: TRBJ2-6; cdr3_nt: TGTGCCAGCAGCCTTAGACCGGGACAGGGGGCCTCCACTGGGGCCAACGTCCTGACTTTC; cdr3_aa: CASSLRPGQGASTGANVLTF
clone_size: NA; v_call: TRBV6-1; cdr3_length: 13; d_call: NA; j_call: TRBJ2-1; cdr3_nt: TGTGCCAGCAGCCGCGACTACACCAATGAGCAGTTCTTC; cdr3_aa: CASSRDYTNEQFF
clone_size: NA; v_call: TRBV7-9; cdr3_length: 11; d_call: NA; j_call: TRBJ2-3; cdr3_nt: TGTGCCAGCAGCTTGCAAGATACGCAGTATTTT; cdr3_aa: CASSLQDTQYF
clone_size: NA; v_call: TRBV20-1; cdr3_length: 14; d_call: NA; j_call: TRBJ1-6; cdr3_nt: TGCAGTGCTAGAACCGGGGGTGAAAATTCACCCCTCCACTTT; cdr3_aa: CSARTGGENSPLHF
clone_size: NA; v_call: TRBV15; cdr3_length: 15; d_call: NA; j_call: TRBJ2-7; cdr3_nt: TGTGCCACCAGCAGAGTCGGAGTCCAATCCTACGAGCAGTACTTC; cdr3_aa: CATSRVGVQSYEQYF
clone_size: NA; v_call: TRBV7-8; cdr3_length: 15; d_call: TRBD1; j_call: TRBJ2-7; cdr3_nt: TGTGCCAGCAGCCGCCGGACAGGGGGCGGCTACGAGCAGTACTTC; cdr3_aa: CASSRRTGGGYEQYF
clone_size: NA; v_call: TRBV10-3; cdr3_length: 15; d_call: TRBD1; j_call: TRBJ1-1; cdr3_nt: TGTGCCATCAGTGAGATGAGGGACAGGCCCACTGAAGCTTTCTTT; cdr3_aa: CAISEMRDRPTEAFF
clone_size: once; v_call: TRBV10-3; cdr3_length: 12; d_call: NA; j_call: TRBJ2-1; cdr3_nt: TGTGCCATCAGTGACCCCCTCTATGAGCAGTTCTTC; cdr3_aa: CAISDPLYEQFF
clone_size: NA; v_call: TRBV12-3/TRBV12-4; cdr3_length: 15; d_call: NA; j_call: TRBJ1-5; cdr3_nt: TGTGCCAGCAGCGCTAAGGGGTATAGCAATCAGCCCCAGCATTTT; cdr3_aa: CASSAKGYSNQPQHF
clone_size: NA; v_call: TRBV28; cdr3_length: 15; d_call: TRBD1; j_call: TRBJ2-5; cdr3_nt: TGTGCCAGCAGTTCACCAGGGGGCAGGGTCGAGACCCAGTACTTC; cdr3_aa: CASSSPGGRVETQYF
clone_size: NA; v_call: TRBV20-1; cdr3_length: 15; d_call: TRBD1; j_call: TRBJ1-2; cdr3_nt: TGCAGTGCTAGTTCGTCAGGGGGAATTAACTATGGCTACACCTTC; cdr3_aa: CSASSSGGINYGYTF
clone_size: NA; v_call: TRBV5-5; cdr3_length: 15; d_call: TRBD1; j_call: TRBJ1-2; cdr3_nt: TGTGCCAGCAGCCCTTATGGACAGGGCAGCTATGGCTACACCTTC; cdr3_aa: CASSPYGQGSYGYTF
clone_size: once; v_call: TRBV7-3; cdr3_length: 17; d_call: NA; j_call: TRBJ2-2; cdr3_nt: TGTGCCAGCAGCCCAACTCGGGTAGCGGCGAACACCGGGGAGCTGTTTTTT; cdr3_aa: CASSPTRVAANTGELFF
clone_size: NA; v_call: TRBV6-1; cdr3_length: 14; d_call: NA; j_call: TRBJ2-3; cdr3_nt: TGTGCCAGCAGGGACCCAGCTAGCACAGATACGCAGTATTTT; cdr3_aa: CASRDPASTDTQYF
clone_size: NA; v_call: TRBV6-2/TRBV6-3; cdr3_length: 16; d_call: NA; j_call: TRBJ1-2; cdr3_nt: TGTGCCAGCAGTTACGGGCAGCTACTGCCGAACTATGGCTACACCTTC; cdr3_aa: CASSYGQLLPNYGYTF
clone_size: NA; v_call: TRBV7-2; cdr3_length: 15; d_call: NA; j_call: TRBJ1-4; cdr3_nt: TGTGCCAGCAGCAGGGCTGGGGGAGAAGGTGAAAAACTGTTTTTT; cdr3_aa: CASSRAGGEGEKLFF
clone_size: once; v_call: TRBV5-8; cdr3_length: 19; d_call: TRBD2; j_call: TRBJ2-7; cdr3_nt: TGTGCCAGCAGCTTGGGGGTGACTAGCGGGAGGTCTTACTCCTACGAGCAGTACTTC; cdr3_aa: CASSLGVTSGRSYSYEQYF
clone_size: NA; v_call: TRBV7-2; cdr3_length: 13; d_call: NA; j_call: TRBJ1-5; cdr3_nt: TGTGCCAGCAGCATGGTGGGGGACGAGCCCCAGCATTTT; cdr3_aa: CASSMVGDEPQHF
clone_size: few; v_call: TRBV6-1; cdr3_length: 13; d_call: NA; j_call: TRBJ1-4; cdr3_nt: TGTGCCAGCACGGTGTCTATCGGTGAAAAACTGTTTTTT; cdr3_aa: CASTVSIGEKLFF
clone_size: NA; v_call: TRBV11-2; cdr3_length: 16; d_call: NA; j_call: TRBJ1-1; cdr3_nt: TGTGCCACCTCCAGAGGAGCTACCCAAAGGAACACTGAAGCTTTCTTT; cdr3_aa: CATSRGATQRNTEAFF
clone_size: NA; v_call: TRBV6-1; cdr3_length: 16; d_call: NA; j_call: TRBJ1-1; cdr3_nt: TGTGCCAGCAGTGACCGATTGGGGGCCGGGGTAACTGAAGCTTTCTTT; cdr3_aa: CASSDRLGAGVTEAFF
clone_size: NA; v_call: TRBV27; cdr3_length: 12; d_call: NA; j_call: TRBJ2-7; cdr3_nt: TGTGCCAGCAGTTTTGGGGTCGGCGAGCAGTACTTC; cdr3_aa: CASSFGVGEQYF
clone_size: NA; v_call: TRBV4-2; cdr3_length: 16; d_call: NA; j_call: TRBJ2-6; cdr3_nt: TGTGCCAGCAGCCAAGTAAGCGTTTCTGGGGCCAACGTCCTGACTTTC; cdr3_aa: CASSQVSVSGANVLTF
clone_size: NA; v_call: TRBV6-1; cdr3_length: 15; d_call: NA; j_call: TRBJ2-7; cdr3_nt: TGTGCCAGCAGTGAAGCGTTGCGGGGGCCCTACGAGCAGTACTTC; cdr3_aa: CASSEALRGPYEQYF
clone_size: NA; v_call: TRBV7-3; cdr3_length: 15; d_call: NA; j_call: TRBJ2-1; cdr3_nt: TGTGCCAGCAGCTTCACTAGAGAACCGTACAATGAGCAGTTCTTC; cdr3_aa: CASSFTREPYNEQFF
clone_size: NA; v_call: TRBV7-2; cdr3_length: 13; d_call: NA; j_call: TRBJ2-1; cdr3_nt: TGTGCCAGCAGCTTAGACCCCTCTAATGAGCAGTTCTTC; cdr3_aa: CASSLDPSNEQFF
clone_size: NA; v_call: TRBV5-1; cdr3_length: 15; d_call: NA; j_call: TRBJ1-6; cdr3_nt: TGCGCCAGCAGCTTGGAGGTCAGGTCTGGATCACCCCTCCACTTT; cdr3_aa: CASSLEVRSGSPLHF